This record covers a single T cell receptor (beta chain). Its antigen is as yet unknown. This entry comes from a study of cytomegalovirus exposure and HLA in healthy donors. Study-wide results and limits: Highly shared variants forming one cluster were likely a sequencing artifact.

Germline CDR1 is SGDLS and CDR2 is YYNGEE. V was clipped by 0 bases and J by 8 bases, with 14 bases between them. This CDR3 is built from 14 residues. PCR employed 60 Vbeta and 13 Jbeta primers. Only in-frame clones appear in the TCRdb table, and some are missing; sequencing was by immunoSEQ multiplex PCR. The sample has approximately 100,000 clones; roughly 80% are singletons. V gene TRBV9 combines with J gene TRBJ1-2; tentatively, D is TRBD1 (6 bases). The source material was PBMCs. This TCR came from a man between 60 and 75 years old in good health and CMV-seronegative. The CDR3 loop reads CASSVDAGARGYTF. The DNA for the CDR3 is TGTGCCAGCAGCGTAGATGCAGGGGCGCGAGGCTACACCTTC.